This entry lists 2 T cell receptor beta chains sequenced from one sample in a study of Ad26.COV2.S vaccination and SARS-CoV-2 variants. Documented treatment: 15 to 20 received Ad26.COV2.S at low or high dose, single or two shots; about 5 received placebo; per-sample allocation not given. The samples were gathered on day 63 after the first injection of vaccine or placebo. The repertoire was sequenced with immunoSEQ multiplex PCR; TCRdb's copy has only in-frame clones and lacks some. The table lists 440,000 or so clones, about 92% of them singletons. The input for sequencing was peripheral blood, taken in a trial of Ad26.COV2.S vaccine versus placebo. These receptors all come from a person between 18 and 65 years old who received the Ad26.COV2.S COVID-19 vaccine or a placebo.

The chain uses TRBV4-1 and TRBJ2-7; TRBD2 is a possible D gene (5 bases). V was cut by 4 bases and J by 1 base, with 8 bases left in between. CDR1 and CDR2 (germline): MGHRA, YSYEKL. This CDR3 has 13 residues. The CDR3 is CASSRERSYEQYF. The CDR3 DNA reads as TGCGCCAGCAGCCGGGAGCGGTCCTACGAGCAGTACTTC.

The chain is built from TRBV7-2 and TRBJ2-2; D assignment may be TRBD1 or TRBD2 (5 bases each). The CDR3 has 15 residues. V gave up 1 base and J gave up 5 bases, with 11 bases separating them. Germline-derived CDR1 and CDR2 are SGHTA and FQGNSA. CDR3 in amino acids: CASSLVGGKTGELFF. The CDR3 coding sequence is TGTGCCAGCAGCTTAGTTGGGGGTAAAACCGGGGAGCTGTTTTTT.